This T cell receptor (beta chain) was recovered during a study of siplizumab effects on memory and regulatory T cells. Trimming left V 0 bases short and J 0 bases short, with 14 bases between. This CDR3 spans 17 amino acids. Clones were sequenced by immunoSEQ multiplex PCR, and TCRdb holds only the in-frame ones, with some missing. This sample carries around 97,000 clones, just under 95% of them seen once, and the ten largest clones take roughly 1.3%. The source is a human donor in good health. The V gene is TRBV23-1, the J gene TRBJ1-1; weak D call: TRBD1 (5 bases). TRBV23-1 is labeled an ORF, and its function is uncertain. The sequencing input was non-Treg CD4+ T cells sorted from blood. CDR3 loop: CASSQSGRGRMNTEAFF. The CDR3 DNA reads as TGCGCCAGCAGTCAATCGGGACGCGGTCGGATGAACACTGAAGCTTTCTTT.